The sequence of this T cell receptor beta chain was determined in a study of T cell responses to AZD1222 COVID-19 vaccine. Germline loops: CDR1 SGHAT, CDR2 FQNNGV. V was trimmed by 5 bases and J by 6 bases, leaving 20 bases between them. This CDR3 has 15 residues. This clone was seen a single time. The antigen is unknown. Overall study findings and caveats: Reports indicate that nearly half of spike-specific TCRs are directed at unmutated variant regions. Among vaccine-associated CD4 TCRs, coverage spanned spike, with dominance at 160-218 and 743-854. Possibly, clonal diversity was underestimated; donors were largely white British and included more females.

The assay was immunoSEQ multiplex PCR, and TCRdb's table has in-frame clones only and misses some. Here the sample spans 180,000 or so clones, approximately 93% being singletons. This receptor was identified in an adult who received the AZD1222 COVID-19 vaccine. The J gene is TRBJ2-7, the V gene TRBV11-2; the D gene could be TRBD1 or TRBD2 (5 bases each). The sequencing here drew on peripheral blood, taken 28 days after the second AZD1222 dose. The CDR3: CASSGDVLRGSEQYF. CDR3 nucleotides: TGTGCCAGCAGCGGGGACGTCCTTAGGGGTTCCGAGCAGTACTTC.